This TCR beta chain was retrieved from a study of T cell repertoires in cytomegalovirus infection. At the level of the study: An indication of both CMV infection and matching HLA type came from public TCR beta signatures.

TCRdb re-called the reads with MiXCR, one entry per CDR3 protein. The sample lists 150,000 to 200,000 distinct CDR3 sequences, approximately 9.7% seen once, with about 4.6% in the top ten. Study-wide points: The ex vivo response was dominated by HLA-C-restricted CMV-specific TCR beta clonotypes.

V shed 0 bases and J 4 bases; nucleotides not matched to a gene: 5. The CDR3 sequence is 16 residues long. Germline V lookup: CDR1 KGHSH, CDR2 LQKENI. Note on this clonotype: Its antigen remains unknown.

The clonotype originates from a human donor in good health (CMV status not recorded). Some clones in this sample may be carry-over from other donors' samples. The sequenced sample consisted of PBMCs. The gene calls are TRBV18 and TRBJ2-3, with TRBD2 identical over 9 bases. CDR3 loop: CASSPPLAGRPDTQYF. DNA for the CDR3: TGTGCCAGCTCACCACCGCTAGCGGGAAGGCCAGATACGCAGTATTTT.